This passage covers 24 T cell receptor beta chains from one sample sequenced in a study of shared clonotypes between healthy human individuals (dated by TCRdb to the early 2020s). Receptor amplification or capture employed the immunoSEQ multiplex PCR assay. Imported from immuneACCESS, the table was reduced by TCRdb to in-frame sequences with V and J called. These copies leave out some clones; in studies compared against another copy, an unresolved V gene accounts for under half, and the cause of the remainder is not known. The sample table lists approximately 740,000 clones, approximately 79% of them with a count of one. The ten largest make up approximately 1.6% of the sample. The sequencing sample was made of memory CD4+ T cells sorted from blood. The cell subset or site label on this specimen signifies: CD45RA-negative fraction. All receptors come from a woman aged 30 to 39 in good health.

The genes are TRBV4-2 and TRBJ1-6; D may be TRBD1 (6 bases). Trimming left V 3 bases short and J 8 bases short, with 14 bases between. CDR3 length: 15 residues. Germline values: CDR1 LGHNA, CDR2 YNFKEQ. DNA of the CDR3: TGTGCCAGCAGCCAGTTAGAGGGGGGTGATTCACCCCTCCACTTT. Encoded protein: CASSQLEGGDSPLHF.

Only one count was recorded for this clone. The chain couples TRBV19 to TRBJ2-3; D tentatively reads TRBD1 or TRBD2 (5 bases each). Per the germline V gene, CDR1 is LNHDA and CDR2 is SQIVND (reference sequence). This CDR3 is built from 13 residues. V lost 7 bases to trimming and J lost 3 bases, with 11 bases between them. As DNA, the CDR3 is TGTGCCAGTAAGGGCAGGGAGACAGATACGCAGTATTTT. Translated: CASKGRETDTQYF.

The chain has TRBV14 and TRBJ1-1; possible D gene TRBD1, 6 bases. There are 13 residues in the CDR3. V was shortened by 4 bases and J by 5 bases, with 11 bases between the two germline ends. Germline loops: CDR1 SGHDN, CDR2 FVKESK. The CDR3 is CASSRRGGTEAFF. Here the CDR3 DNA reads TGTGCCAGCAGCCGGAGAGGGGGGACTGAAGCTTTCTTT.

This rearrangement joins TRBV5-5 to TRBJ2-7; D possibly uses TRBD1 or TRBD2 (5 bases each). Germline values: CDR1 SGHKS, CDR2 YYEKEE (reference sequence). CDR3 length equals 17 residues. The V end lost 4 bases, the J end lost 2 bases, and 22 bases lay between the germline ends. The CDR3 DNA reads as TGTGCCAGCAGCCTTAGGCCCAGGGTCGTCGGGACCTACGAGCAGTACTTC. This sequence encodes CASSLRPRVVGTYEQYF.

The chain uses TRBV19 and TRBJ1-5; D remains ambiguous. Germline V gene data show CDR1 as LNHDA and CDR2 as SQIVND (reference sequence). This CDR3 region has 15 residues. The V end was cut by 6 bases, the J end by 0 bases, with 12 bases between. The CDR3 bases are TGTGCCAGTAGCCCCGCTTGGGGTAGCAATCAGCCCCAGCATTTT. Translating it yields CASSPAWGSNQPQHF.

On this clone: A much larger clone differs from this one at a single base, so this may be a read error. V and J are TRBV11-2 and TRBJ2-2; 7 nucleotides line up with TRBD2. Germline lookup yields CDR1 SGHAT and CDR2 FQNNGV. This CDR3 has 16 amino acids. V lost 5 bases to trimming and J lost 1 base; unmatched junction nucleotides: 7. CDR3 amino acids: CASSGRASGNTGELFF. The CDR3 nucleotides read TGTGCCAGCAGCGGTAGGGCTAGCGGGAACACCGGGGAGCTGTTTTTT. The whole variable domain, filled in from reference TRBV11-2 and TRBJ2-2, reads EAGVAQSPRYKIIEKRQSVAFWCNPISGHATLYWYQQILGQGPKLLIQFQNNGVVDDSQLPKDRFSAERLKGVDSTLKIQPAKLEDSAVYLCASSGRASGNTGELFFGEGSRLTVL.

The chain has TRBV7-9 and TRBJ1-2; possibly TRBD1 for D (6 bases). V was clipped by 3 bases and J by 4 bases, with 12 bases between them. The germline V gene has CDR1 SEHNR and CDR2 FQNEAQ (reference sequence). This CDR3 contains 14 residues. CDR3 nucleotides: TGTGCCAGCAGCTTTGGGCAGGGGCCCTATGGCTACACCTTC. Encoded protein: CASSFGQGPYGYTF. The whole variable domain, remainder taken from reference TRBV7-9 and TRBJ1-2, is DTGVSQNPRHKITKRGQNVTFRCDPISEHNRLYWYRQTLGQGPEFLTYFQNEAQLEKSRLLSDRFSAERPKGSFSTLEIQRTEQGDSAMYLCASSFGQGPYGYTFGSGTRLTVV.

Only one count was recorded for this clone. This chain uses TRBV9 with TRBJ2-5; TRBD2 matches at 7 bases. Germline V lookup: CDR1 SGDLS, CDR2 YYNGEE. This CDR3 comprises 14 residues. J was trimmed by 1 base and V by 4 bases; bases with no gene match: 4. Here the CDR3 DNA reads TGTGCCAGCAGCATAGCTAGCGGCCAAGAGACCCAGTACTTC. This sequence encodes CASSIASGQETQYF.

The rearrangement uses TRBV2 and TRBJ2-3, with 11 bases fitting TRBD2. J lost 4 bases, V lost 6 bases, and 9 bases had no gene match. From germline, CDR1 is SNHLY and CDR2 FYNNEI. The CDR3 loop spans 16 amino acids. The CDR3 coding sequence is TGTGCCAGCAGGTCCAGTAGCGGGAGGGACTCAGATACGCAGTATTTT. Amino acids: CASRSSSGRDSDTQYF.

The sample holds a few counts of this clone. The chain couples TRBV7-8 to TRBJ2-1, with D perhaps TRBD2 (7 bases). The V end lost 0 bases, the J end lost 6 bases, and 12 bases lay between the germline ends. CDR3 length: 15 residues. Germline V gene data show CDR1 as SGHVS and CDR2 as FQNEAQ. CDR3 sequence (DNA): TGTGCCAGCAGCTTAGCGCAAAGGGGGGGCAATGAGCAGTTCTTC. This encodes CASSLAQRGGNEQFF.

In its sample, this clone was seen a few times. This may be a read error, as it is one base from a much larger clone. The rearrangement uses TRBV11-2 and TRBJ1-1; D is ambiguous. Germline CDR1 reads SGHAT; CDR2 reads FQNNGV. V shed 5 bases and J shed 0 bases, with 7 bases lying between them. The CDR3 is 13 amino acids. The CDR3 loop reads CASSPYLNTEAFF. The CDR3 DNA reads TGTGCCAGCAGCCCCTACTTGAACACTGAAGCTTTCTTT. Full variable domain (outside the CDR3, taken from reference TRBV11-2 and TRBJ1-1): EAGVAQSPRYKIIEKRQSVAFWCNPISGHATLYWYQQILGQGPKLLIQFQNNGVVDDSQLPKDRFSAERLKGVDSTLKIQPAKLEDSAVYLCASSPYLNTEAFFGQGTRLTVV.

V gene TRBV28 combines with J gene TRBJ2-3; 10 bases line up with TRBD2. There are 17 residues in the CDR3. Germline CDR1 and CDR2: MDHEN and SYDVKM. The trim removed 3 bases at V and 3 bases at J, leaving 9 bases unmatched. The CDR3 coding sequence is TGTGCCAGCAGTTTGGGGTTTAGCGGGAGGAGTACAGATACGCAGTATTTT. The encoded protein is CASSLGFSGRSTDTQYF.

The table lists this clone with many counts. This chain joins TRBV4-1 and TRBJ2-7; no clear D gene. The germline V gene has CDR1 MGHRA and CDR2 YSYEKL. This CDR3 spans 17 amino acids. Trimming took 4 bases from V and 2 from J, leaving 21 bases between them. In DNA, the CDR3 is TGCGCCAGCAGCCCGTGGCAGGTTGGCGCAATCCCCTACGAGCAGTACTTC. This sequence encodes CASSPWQVGAIPYEQYF.

The gene calls are TRBV18 and TRBJ2-7; the D gene could be TRBD1 or TRBD2 (6 bases each). The CDR3 spans 16 residues. Germline lookup yields CDR1 KGHSH and CDR2 LQKENI. With 5 bases removed from V and 5 bases from J, the gap between germline ends came to 22 bases. The CDR3 DNA is TGTGCCAGCTCAGCAACGACGCCCCGCGGGACACACGAGCAGTACTTC. This sequence encodes CASSATTPRGTHEQYF.

The V and J genes are TRBV28 and TRBJ1-5; D unresolved. Trimming cost V 6 bases and J 6 bases, with 9 bases left between them. Germline CDR1 MDHEN, CDR2 SYDVKM. CDR3 length equals 12 residues. The CDR3 loop reads CASRATSQPQHF. For the CDR3, the DNA is TGTGCCAGCAGGGCGACATCTCAGCCCCAGCATTTT.

V and J are TRBV11-1 and TRBJ2-1; 10 nucleotides agree with TRBD2. CDR3 length: 15 amino acids. Germline values: CDR1 SGHAT, CDR2 FQDESV (reference sequence). Trimming cost V 4 bases and J 9 bases; bases outside gene matches: 9. CDR3 nucleotides: TGTGCCAGCAGCTCGCCAGCGGGAGGGCCGGGTGAGCAGTTCTTC. Protein sequence: CASSSPAGGPGEQFF.

The sample holds one count of this clone. The rearrangement joins TRBV5-1 to TRBJ2-5, with 8 bases fitting TRBD2. Germline V lookup: CDR1 SGHRS, CDR2 YFSETQ. This CDR3 has 16 residues. With V trimmed by 5 bases and J by 5 bases, 14 bases remained unmatched. In DNA, the CDR3 is TGCGCCAGCAGTCCAGGGTATGCGGGAGGTTCCGAGACCCAGTACTTC. This translates into CASSPGYAGGSETQYF.

The chain joins TRBV6-6 to TRBJ1-4; 8 bases are a match to TRBD1. CDR3 length equals 15 residues. The junction had 2 bases not matched to a gene; V was cut back by 2 bases and J by 3 bases. Germline values: CDR1 MNHNY, CDR2 SVGAGI (reference sequence). The CDR3, as DNA: TGTGCCAGCAGTTACCGGACAGGGTCTAATGAAAAACTGTTTTTT. Translation gives CASSYRTGSNEKLFF.

Worth noting for this clone: Given a far larger clone just one base away, this is likely a sequencing read error. The chain employs TRBV2 and TRBJ1-5; D ambiguous. Trimming left V 1 base short and J 3 bases short, with 4 bases between. This CDR3 is built from 13 residues. The V gene's germline CDR1 is SNHLY and CDR2 FYNNEI. CDR3 DNA sequence: TGTGCCAGCAGTGAAGTACCCAATCAGCCCCAGCATTTT. Its protein is CASSEVPNQPQHF.

This clone has only a few counts. The chain employs TRBV25-1 and TRBJ2-7; 12 bases match TRBD2. CDR3 length: 14 amino acids. Unmatched junction bases numbered 7, after V lost 6 bases and J lost 7 bases. Per germline, CDR1 MGHDK and CDR2 SYGVNS. The CDR3 coding sequence is TGTGCCAGCAGCCTAGCGGGAGGGCTTCGGGAGCAGTACTTC. This translates into CASSLAGGLREQYF.

The genes are TRBV6-6 and TRBJ2-7, with a weak D call TRBD2 (6 bases). Germline CDR1 reads MNHNY; CDR2 reads SVGAGI (reference sequence). Trimming took 0 bases from V and 9 from J, leaving 15 bases between them. This CDR3 is built from 14 residues. The CDR3 reads CASSYSERAGPQYF. Here the CDR3 DNA reads TGTGCCAGCAGTTACTCGGAGCGGGCAGGCCCGCAGTACTTC.

V and J are TRBV7-6 and TRBJ2-2; D uncertain. The CDR3 sequence is 13 residues long. V dropped 6 bases and J dropped 1 base, with 6 bases sitting between them. CDR1 and CDR2 from the germline V gene are SGHVS and FNYEAQ. The CDR3 coding sequence is TGTGCCAGCAGTTCCCGGAACACCGGGGAGCTGTTTTTT. It yields the protein CASSSRNTGELFF.

The chain uses TRBV7-3 and TRBJ2-1; 7 nucleotides match TRBD2. The germline gives CDR1 SGHTA, CDR2 FQGTGA. CDR3 length: 16 residues. V shed 3 bases and J 4 bases; nucleotides not matched to a gene: 9. The CDR3 sequence: CASSFDLAEGYNEQFF. The CDR3 nucleotides are TGTGCCAGCAGCTTTGACCTAGCGGAGGGATACAATGAGCAGTTCTTC.

The genes are TRBV11-2 and TRBJ2-1, with D perhaps TRBD2 (5 bases). V was shortened by 1 base and J by 6 bases, with 10 bases between the two germline ends. This CDR3 has 14 residues. From germline, CDR1 is SGHAT and CDR2 FQNNGV. CDR3 DNA: TGTGCCAGCAGCTTAGGGAGGACTTCCAATGAGCAGTTCTTC. It specifies CASSLGRTSNEQFF.